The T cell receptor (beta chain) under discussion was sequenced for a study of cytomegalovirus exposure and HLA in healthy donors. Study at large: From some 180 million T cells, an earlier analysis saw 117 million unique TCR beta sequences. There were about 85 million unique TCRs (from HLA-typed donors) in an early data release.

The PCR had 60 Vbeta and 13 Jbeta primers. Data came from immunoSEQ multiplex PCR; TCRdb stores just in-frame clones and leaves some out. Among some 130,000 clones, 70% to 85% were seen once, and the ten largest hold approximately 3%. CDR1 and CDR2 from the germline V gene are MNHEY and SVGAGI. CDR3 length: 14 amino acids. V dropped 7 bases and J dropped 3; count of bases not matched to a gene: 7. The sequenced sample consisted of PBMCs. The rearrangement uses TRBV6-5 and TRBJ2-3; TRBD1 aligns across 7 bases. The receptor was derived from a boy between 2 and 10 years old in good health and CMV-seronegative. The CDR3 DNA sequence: TGTGCCAGCAAAGGGGGCGGATCGACAGATACGCAGTATTTT. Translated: CASKGGGSTDTQYF.